The 17 T cell receptor beta chains listed next were all sequenced from one sample in a study of OX40 agonist ivuxolimab in advanced cancers. Sequencing was performed with immunoSEQ multiplex PCR; in TCRdb, only in-frame clones are kept and a portion is missing. The sample includes tens of thousands of clones, 80% to 90% of them seen just once. Here the sequenced sample was CD4+ or CD8+ T cells sorted from blood, taken in a trial of the OX40 agonist ivuxolimab. The source of these receptors is an adult with an advanced solid tumor such as melanoma, head and neck, liver or kidney cancer.

This clone showed up just once. The chain recombines TRBV4-1 with TRBJ1-1, with 9 bases aligning to TRBD1. The CDR3 contains 15 residues. The germline gives CDR1 MGHRA, CDR2 YSYEKL. V dropped 4 bases and J dropped 5; count of bases not matched to a gene: 8. The CDR3 DNA follows: TGCGCCAGCAGCCTTGGACAGGGGAGGTGGACTGAAGCTTTCTTT. Translation: CASSLGQGRWTEAFF.

The chain joins TRBV5-8 to TRBJ2-7, with D possibly called TRBD1 or TRBD2 (5 bases each). Germline V lookup: CDR1 SGHTS, CDR2 YDEGEE. Trimming pared 4 bases from V and 7 bases from J, leaving 21 bases between. The CDR3 runs to 15 residues. The CDR3 bases are TGTGCCAGCAGCGGGGACGGGACCCTTCTCAAGGAGCAGTACTTC. Its protein product is CASSGDGTLLKEQYF.

The chain carries TRBV18 and TRBJ2-1, with 11 positions matching TRBD1. The germline V gene has CDR1 KGHSH and CDR2 LQKENI. This CDR3 has 14 amino acids. V lost 6 bases and J lost 5; bases outside the gene matches: 3. CDR3 amino acids: CASSWTGGNNEQFF. The CDR3 DNA follows: TGTGCCAGCTCTTGGACAGGGGGCAACAATGAGCAGTTCTTC.

The V call is TRBV9, the J call TRBJ2-7; TRBD2 aligns across 9 bases. Trimming removed 0 bases from V and 4 bases from J; junction bases left unmatched: 2. Germline CDR1 SGDLS, CDR2 YYNGEE. The length of the CDR3 is 14 residues. CDR3 amino acids: CASSVGLAVYEQYF. The CDR3 DNA reads as TGTGCCAGCAGCGTAGGACTAGCGGTATACGAGCAGTACTTC.

The rearrangement joins TRBV28 to TRBJ1-2, with TRBD1 matching 8 bases. The CDR3 has 14 residues. The V segment lost 7 bases and the J segment 5 bases; nucleotides outside the gene matches: 9. Looked up from germline, CDR1 is MDHEN and CDR2 is SYDVKM. CDR3 loop: CASILGQGDYGYTF. CDR3 in DNA: TGTGCCAGCATCCTCGGACAGGGCGATTATGGCTACACCTTC.

The rearrangement links TRBV15 to TRBJ2-1; D could derive from TRBD1 or TRBD2 (5 bases each). Germline V gene data show CDR1 as LNHNV and CDR2 as YYDKDF (reference sequence). V was shortened by 0 bases and J by 4 bases, with 19 bases between the two germline ends. The CDR3 has 18 residues. The CDR3 sequence: CATSRDYNGAAHYNEQFF. In nucleotides, the CDR3 is TGTGCCACCAGCAGAGATTATAACGGGGCAGCACATTACAATGAGCAGTTCTTC.

For this clone: At one end the junction does not follow the germline gene, possibly because of a read error. This sequence joins TRBV29-1 and TRBJ1-1; TRBD1 is a possible D gene (5 bases). This CDR3 has 12 amino acids. Germline loops: CDR1 SQVTM, CDR2 ANQGSEA. CDR3 protein: CSVQDISTGAFF. DNA of the CDR3: TGCAGCGTCCAGGACATTTCCACTGGAGCTTTCTTT.

The genes are TRBV5-1 and TRBJ2-7, with D uncertain. Trimming left V 1 base short and J 1 base short, with 6 bases between. Germline CDR1 is SGHRS and CDR2 is YFSETQ. CDR3 size: 13 residues. CDR3 nucleotides: TGCGCCAGCAGCTTGATAGGGTCCTACGAGCAGTACTTC. Translation: CASSLIGSYEQYF.

This clone was counted only a few times. The chain combines TRBV18 with TRBJ2-7; possibly TRBD2 for D (7 bases). The germline V gene encodes CDR1 KGHSH and CDR2 LQKENI. CDR3 length: 14 residues. V was clipped by 3 bases and J by 5 bases, with 14 bases between them. As DNA, the CDR3 is TGTGCCAGCTCACCCTCTCGGGGGGCCAACGAGCAGTACTTC. Protein: CASSPSRGANEQYF.

The rearrangement links TRBV29-1 to TRBJ2-5; the D is unclear. Germline V gene lookup returns CDR1 SQVTM and CDR2 ANQGSEA. CDR3 length: 10 amino acids. V was clipped by 4 bases and J by 4 bases, with 4 bases between them. CDR3 sequence (DNA): TGCAGCGTTGTAGGAGAGACCCAGTACTTC. The encoded protein is CSVVGETQYF.

This chain connects TRBV5-1 to TRBJ2-3, with TRBD2 identical over 8 bases. From germline, CDR1 is SGHRS and CDR2 YFSETQ. V lost 8 bases to trimming and J lost 3 bases; unmatched junction nucleotides: 5. This CDR3 contains 13 residues. The CDR3 DNA reads as TGCGCCAGTCGAGCGGGAGAAACAGATACGCAGTATTTT. It specifies CASRAGETDTQYF.

The chain is built from TRBV10-1 and TRBJ1-3; D might be TRBD1 (5 bases). The length of the CDR3 is 15 residues. The germline gives CDR1 WNHNN, CDR2 SYGVQD (reference sequence). The V end lost 0 bases, the J end lost 1 base, and 7 bases lay between the germline ends. Here the CDR3 reads CASSESQGSGNTIYF. For the CDR3, the DNA is TGCGCCAGCAGTGAGTCGCAGGGATCTGGAAACACCATATATTTT.

The V and J genes are TRBV6-5 and TRBJ1-2; 9 bases map to TRBD1. The CDR3 is 13 amino acids. After removal of 9 bases from V and 4 bases from J, the junction contained 6 bases not matched to a gene. The germline V gene has CDR1 MNHEY and CDR2 SVGAGI. The CDR3 DNA reads as TGTGCCAGTCACGGGACAGGGCGCTATGGCTACACCTTC. Translating gives CASHGTGRYGYTF.

V gene TRBV19 combines with J gene TRBJ1-1; D unresolved. This CDR3 is 15 amino acids long. The germline CDR1 and CDR2 sequences are LNHDA and SQIVND (reference sequence). Deletions cut 2 bases from V and 1 base from J, with 11 bases between. The CDR3 DNA reads as TGTGCCAGTAGTATACTCTGGCAGAAGAACACTGAAGCTTTCTTT. Its protein product is CASSILWQKNTEAFF.

This rearrangement joins TRBV5-4 to TRBJ2-2, with D maybe TRBD1 (6 bases). The CDR3 covers 14 residues. The germline CDR1 and CDR2 sequences are SGHNT and YYREEE (reference sequence). Deletions cut 4 bases from V and 2 bases from J, with 9 bases between. The CDR3 protein is CASSLQGNTGELFF. CDR3 sequence (DNA): TGTGCCAGCAGCCTACAGGGTAACACCGGGGAGCTGTTTTTT.

The chain carries TRBV5-1 and TRBJ2-5; TRBD2 matches 12 bases. CDR1 and CDR2 (germline): SGHRS, YFSETQ. This CDR3 is built from 18 residues. The V gene end was trimmed by 0 bases and the J gene end by 2 bases; junction bases not matched to a gene: 8. This chain's CDR3 is CASSLALLAGGTQETQYF. The CDR3, as DNA: TGCGCCAGCAGCTTGGCCCTACTAGCGGGAGGCACTCAAGAGACCCAGTACTTC.

This clone was recorded only once. The rearrangement joins TRBV2 to TRBJ1-4; maybe TRBD1 (6 bases). Germline-derived CDR1 and CDR2 are SNHLY and FYNNEI. The CDR3 covers 14 residues. V was cut by 7 bases and J by 4 bases, with 13 bases left in between. The DNA for the CDR3 is TGTGCCAGCACCGAACAGGGCCTTAATGAAAAACTGTTTTTT. The encoded protein is CASTEQGLNEKLFF.